This T cell receptor beta chain was retrieved from a study of OX40 agonist ivuxolimab in advanced cancers. Study-level information: The diagnoses of dose-escalation patients were hepatocellular carcinoma, melanoma, renal cell or head and neck cancer.

The germline V gene has CDR1 MGHRA and CDR2 YSYEKL. The CDR3 contains 15 residues. Autoimmune disease history or systemic immunosuppression disqualified patients. Patients had blood sampled at baseline and again on cycle 4 day 1 and cycle 7 day 1. The table came from immunoSEQ multiplex PCR; TCRdb's copy has only in-frame clones and leaves some out. Of 20,000 to 25,000 clones in the sample, around four fifths were seen once. Regarding this clone: A read error may account for a junction end that differs from germline. The same CDR3 is also encoded by other DNA sequences in this sample.

V gene TRBV4-1 combines with J gene TRBJ1-2; a possible D gene is TRBD1 (5 bases). The receptor was derived from an adult with an advanced solid tumor such as melanoma, head and neck, liver or kidney cancer. The specimen was CD4+ or CD8+ T cells sorted from blood, collected in a trial of the OX40 agonist ivuxolimab. Here the CDR3 reads CASSQFRDGYYGYTF. CDR3 sequence (DNA): TGCGCCAGCAGCCAATTCCGGGACGGCTACTACGGCTACACCTTC.